Listed here is a single T cell receptor (beta chain). Here immunoSEQ multiplex PCR was the method, and the copy in TCRdb shows in-frame clones only, minus some. This sample has some 70,000 clones, with roughly 89% found just once. The sample comes from a study of cytomegalovirus exposure and HLA in healthy donors. CDR1 and CDR2 from the germline V gene are LGHNA and YNFKEQ. The CDR3 extends over 18 amino acids. The V segment lost 0 bases and the J segment 0 bases; nucleotides outside the gene matches: 6. This clonotype was sampled from a woman between 18 and 30 years old in good health and CMV-seronegative. Specimen: PBMCs. This chain joins TRBV4-2 and TRBJ2-1; 9 nucleotides match TRBD2. This CDR3 reads CASSQESLAGISYNEQFF. CDR3 nucleotides: TGTGCCAGCAGCCAAGAATCACTAGCGGGTATCTCCTACAATGAGCAGTTCTTC.